This T cell receptor beta chain was observed in a study of technical replicates of blood from four donors. Generated by immunoSEQ multiplex PCR, the TCRdb table keeps only in-frame clones and is missing some. Among just over 95,000 clones, about 94% were seen once, and the ten largest hold 0.2% to 0.25%. CDR3 length: 13 residues. The germline V gene encodes CDR1 SNHLY and CDR2 FYNNEI. With 9 bases clipped from V and 3 bases from J, the junction kept 1 base outside the gene matches. The sample was T cells isolated from PBMCs. This sequence was found in a human donor in good health. The chain combines TRBV2 with TRBJ2-7; 14 nucleotides match TRBD2. The CDR3 protein is CARGTSGSYEQYF. The CDR3 nucleotides are TGTGCCAGAGGGACTAGCGGGAGCTACGAGCAGTACTTC.